One and the same sample provided the 15 T cell receptor beta chains below, sequenced in a study of blood T cell repertoires in COVID-19. Assay used: immunoSEQ multiplex PCR; TCRdb lists only in-frame clones, some missing. The data contain under 130,000 clones, 89% of them singletons. Source material: peripheral blood. The receptors shown here come from a woman in her sixties with acute or convalescent COVID-19.

This rearrangement joins TRBV6-1 to TRBJ2-1; TRBD1 matches 7 bases. The V gene's germline CDR1 is MNHNS and CDR2 SASEGT. The CDR3 contains 15 residues. V trimming: 3 bases; J trimming: 4 bases; junction bases outside the gene matches: 6. As DNA, the CDR3 is TGTGCCAGCAGTGAGGACAGGTGGCAGTACAATGAGCAGTTCTTC. Protein: CASSEDRWQYNEQFF.

This clone was observed a few times. The genes are TRBV7-3 and TRBJ1-6; D is undetermined. The germline CDR1 and CDR2 sequences are SGHTA and FQGTGA. The CDR3 contains 13 residues. V dropped 1 base and J dropped 8 bases, with 6 bases sitting between them. The CDR3, as DNA: TGTGCCAGCAGCTTAATGGCGGATTCACCCCTCCACTTT. This translates into CASSLMADSPLHF.

V gene TRBV5-6 combines with J gene TRBJ1-1; D is possibly TRBD1 (5 bases). The ends were cut back, 0 bases at V and 1 base at J, with 10 bases in the middle. This CDR3 has 15 amino acids. Germline CDR1 SGHDT, CDR2 YYEEEE. In DNA form, the CDR3 reads TGTGCCAGCAGCTTGGCCCAAGGGGAGAACACTGAAGCTTTCTTT. Its translation is CASSLAQGENTEAFF.

This clone was detected once. The gene calls are TRBV25-1 and TRBJ1-6, with no clear D. CDR1 is MGHDK and CDR2 is SYGVNS in the germline V gene. The CDR3 has 13 residues. The V end was cut by 4 bases, the J end by 9 bases, with 10 bases between. The CDR3 loop reads CASSALGSSPLHF. Here the CDR3 DNA reads TGTGCCAGCAGTGCCCTGGGGAGTTCACCCCTCCACTTT.

This CDR3 reads CASTSGQGAGELFF. The CDR3 bases are TGTGCCAGCACCTCGGGACAGGGGGCCGGGGAGCTGTTTTTT. This sequence joins TRBV28 and TRBJ2-2; 11 positions match TRBD1. In germline, CDR1 is MDHEN, CDR2 SYDVKM. Trimming removed 7 bases from V and 6 bases from J; junction bases left unmatched: 4. CDR3 length: 14 residues.

V gene TRBV9 combines with J gene TRBJ1-2; D is ambiguous. CDR1 and CDR2 from the germline V gene are SGDLS and YYNGEE. The CDR3 runs to 15 residues. Trimming took off 0 bases at V and 0 bases at J, with 9 bases between the two ends. The CDR3 DNA sequence: TGTGCCAGCAGCGTAGCGGCAGGTTCTAACTATGGCTACACCTTC. It translates to CASSVAAGSNYGYTF.

The genes are TRBV6-6 and TRBJ1-1; weak D call: TRBD1 (5 bases). This CDR3 has 11 residues. Germline lookup yields CDR1 MNHNY and CDR2 SVGAGI (reference sequence). With 7 bases removed from V and 6 bases from J, the gap between germline ends came to 9 bases. CDR3 region: CASTEGAEAFF. The CDR3 DNA reads TGTGCCAGCACTGAAGGGGCTGAAGCTTTCTTT.

The J gene is TRBJ2-1, the V gene TRBV24-1, with D unclear. Trimming stripped 3 bases from V and 6 bases from J, with 11 bases between. Germline V lookup: CDR1 KGHDR, CDR2 SFDVKD. The CDR3 is 14 amino acids. The CDR3 bases are TGTGCCACCAGTGATCCCAGTTTACCCAATGAGCAGTTCTTC. Translated, it gives CATSDPSLPNEQFF.

This chain links TRBV2 with TRBJ2-3; no clear D gene. The CDR3 extends over 15 amino acids. Trimming shortened V by 6 bases and J by 0 bases, and 13 bases separated the two germline ends. Germline CDR1 reads SNHLY; CDR2 reads FYNNEI. The CDR3 DNA is TGTGCCAGCAGAGAACTCCAAGCTAGCACAGATACGCAGTATTTT. Protein: CASRELQASTDTQYF.

The table lists this clone with a few counts. The chain has TRBV29-1 and TRBJ1-1; 9 bases are shared with TRBD1. The CDR3 spans 14 residues. V dropped 5 bases and J dropped 4; count of bases not matched to a gene: 8. The V gene's germline CDR1 is SQVTM and CDR2 ANQGSEA. CDR3 residues: CSVLTGGWATEAFF. CDR3 nucleotide sequence: TGCAGCGTTCTAACAGGGGGCTGGGCCACTGAAGCTTTCTTT.

This clone was found once. The genes are TRBV10-1 and TRBJ2-1; 10 positions match TRBD2. Germline assignment: CDR1 WNHNN and CDR2 SYGVQD (reference sequence). The CDR3 is 16 residues long. The V gene end was trimmed by 5 bases and the J gene end by 8 bases; junction bases not matched to a gene: 12. This CDR3 reads CASSPYASGSPYEQFF. CDR3 sequence (DNA): TGCGCCAGCAGTCCCTACGCTAGCGGGAGCCCATATGAGCAGTTCTTC.

The chain has TRBV2 and TRBJ1-2, with a tentative D call TRBD1 (5 bases). The germline V and J ends were trimmed by 1 base and 2 bases, with 5 bases remaining between them. The length of the CDR3 is 13 residues. Germline V CDR1 and CDR2: SNHLY, FYNNEI. CDR3 residues: CASSEGQNYGYTF. CDR3 DNA: TGTGCCAGCAGTGAAGGACAGAACTATGGCTACACCTTC.

This clone was seen a handful of times. The CDR3 region is CASSQETGSEAFF. The CDR3 DNA is TGTGCCAGCAGCCAAGAAACGGGGAGTGAAGCTTTCTTT. This chain links TRBV3-1 (or the pseudogene TRBV3-2) with TRBJ1-1; no definite D call. The CDR3 is 13 amino acids. From germline, CDR1 is LGHDT and CDR2 YNNKEL (reference sequence). Trimming removed 0 bases from V and 7 bases from J, with 9 bases in between.

CDR3: CATLAADTQYF. DNA of the CDR3: TGTGCCACCCTTGCGGCAGATACGCAGTATTTT. The J gene is TRBJ2-3, the V gene TRBV10-3; D not resolved. This CDR3 comprises 11 residues. V lost 10 bases to trimming and J lost 4 bases, with 9 bases between them. Germline CDR1 reads ENHRY; CDR2 reads SYGVKD.

This clone showed up just a few times. The gene calls are TRBV6-2 or TRBV6-3 and TRBJ2-7; 7 positions agree with TRBD2. The CDR3 is 16 amino acids. CDR1 and CDR2 from the germline V gene are MNHEY and SVGEGT. Trimming cost V 5 bases and J 0 bases; bases outside gene matches: 10. In nucleotides, the CDR3 is TGTGCCAGCAGTCCCATCCCGGGACTAAGCTCCTACGAGCAGTACTTC. It codes for CASSPIPGLSSYEQYF.